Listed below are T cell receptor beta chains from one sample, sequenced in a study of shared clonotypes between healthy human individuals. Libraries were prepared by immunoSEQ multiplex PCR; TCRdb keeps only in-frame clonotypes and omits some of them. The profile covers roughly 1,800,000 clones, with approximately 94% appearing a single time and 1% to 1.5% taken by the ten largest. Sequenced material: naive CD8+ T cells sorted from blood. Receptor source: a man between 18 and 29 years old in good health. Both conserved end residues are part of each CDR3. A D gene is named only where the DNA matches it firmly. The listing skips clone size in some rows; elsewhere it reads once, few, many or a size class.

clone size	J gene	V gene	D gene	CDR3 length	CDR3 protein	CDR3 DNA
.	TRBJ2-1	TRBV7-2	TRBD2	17	CASSLVASGSVFNEQFF	TGTGCCAGCAGCCTTGTGGCTAGCGGGAGCGTCTTCAATGAGCAGTTCTTC
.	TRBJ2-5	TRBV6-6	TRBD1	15	CASSLAGGALETQYF	TGTGCCAGCAGTTTGGCAGGGGGCGCGTTAGAGACCCAGTACTTC
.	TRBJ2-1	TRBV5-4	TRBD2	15	CASSFGTSGSNEQFF	TGTGCCAGCAGCTTTGGGACTAGCGGGAGCAATGAGCAGTTCTTC
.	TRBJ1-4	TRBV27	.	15	CASSLMGADNEKLFF	TGTGCCAGCAGTTTGATGGGGGCGGATAATGAAAAACTGTTTTTT
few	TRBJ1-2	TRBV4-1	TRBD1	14	CASNPGGTNYGYTF	TGCGCCAGCAACCCAGGGGGCACAAACTATGGCTACACCTTC
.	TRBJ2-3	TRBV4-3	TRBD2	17	CASSQDVAGAESDTQYF	TGCGCCAGCAGCCAAGATGTAGCGGGAGCGGAGAGCGATACGCAGTATTTT
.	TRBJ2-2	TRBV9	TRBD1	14	CASSVEGASGELFF	TGTGCCAGCAGCGTAGAGGGGGCGTCCGGGGAGCTGTTTTTT
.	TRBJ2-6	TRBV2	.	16	CASSEYPLSGANVLTF	TGTGCCAGCAGTGAATATCCCCTCTCTGGGGCCAACGTCCTGACTTTC
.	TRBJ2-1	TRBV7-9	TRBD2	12	CASSPWGGEQFF	TGTGCCAGCAGCCCGTGGGGGGGTGAGCAGTTCTTC
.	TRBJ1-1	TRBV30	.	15	CAWSVLGPPNTEAFF	TGTGCCTGGAGTGTACTTGGACCCCCGAACACTGAAGCTTTCTTT
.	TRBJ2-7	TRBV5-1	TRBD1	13	CASRTGYGLEQYF	TGCGCCAGCCGGACAGGGTATGGGCTCGAGCAGTACTTC
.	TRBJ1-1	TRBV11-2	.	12	CASSWRNTEAFF	TGTGCCAGCAGCTGGAGGAACACTGAAGCTTTCTTT
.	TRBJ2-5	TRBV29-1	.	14	CSVDRGWDQETQYF	TGCAGCGTTGACAGGGGTTGGGACCAAGAGACCCAGTACTTC
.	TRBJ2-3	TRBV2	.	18	CASSDDIRGGLSTDTQYF	TGTGCCAGCAGTGACGATATTCGTGGCGGGCTTAGCACAGATACGCAGTATTTT
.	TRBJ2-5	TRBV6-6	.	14	CASSYTGPGETQYF	TGTGCCAGCAGTTACACGGGGCCGGGGGAGACCCAGTACTTC
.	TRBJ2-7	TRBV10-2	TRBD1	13	CASRDRANYEQYF	TGCGCCAGTCGGGACAGGGCCAACTACGAGCAGTACTTC
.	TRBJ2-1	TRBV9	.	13	CASSLGAGNEQFF	TGTGCCAGCAGCTTAGGCGCGGGGAATGAGCAGTTCTTC
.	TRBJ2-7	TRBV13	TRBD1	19	CASSTPGTGASLPVYEQYF	TGTGCCAGCAGCACTCCCGGGACAGGGGCCTCTCTCCCCGTCTACGAGCAGTACTTC
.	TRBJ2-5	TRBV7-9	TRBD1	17	CASSSDRDSSMRETQYF	TGTGCCAGCAGCTCTGATAGGGACAGTTCGATGCGGGAGACCCAGTACTTC
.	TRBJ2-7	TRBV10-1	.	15	CASSLGASGSYEQYF	TGCGCCAGCAGCCTGGGGGCTAGCGGATCCTACGAGCAGTACTTC
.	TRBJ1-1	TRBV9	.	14	CASSVAGAGTEAFF	TGTGCCAGCAGCGTAGCGGGGGCTGGCACTGAAGCTTTCTTT
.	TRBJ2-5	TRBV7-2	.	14	CASTHVAVQETQYF	TGTGCCAGCACCCATGTAGCGGTCCAAGAGACCCAGTACTTC
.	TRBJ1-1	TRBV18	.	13	CASSGPVGTEAFF	TGTGCCAGCTCTGGCCCGGTGGGCACTGAAGCTTTCTTT
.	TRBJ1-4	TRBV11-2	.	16	CASSLISKTTNEKLFF	TGTGCCAGCAGCTTAATTTCTAAAACAACTAATGAAAAACTGTTTTTT
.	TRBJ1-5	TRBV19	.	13	CASALGSNQPQHF	TGTGCCAGTGCGTTGGGGAGCAATCAGCCCCAGCATTTT
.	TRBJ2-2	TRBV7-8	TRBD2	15	CASSLEAGGSGELFF	TGTGCCAGCAGTCTGGAGGCGGGAGGGTCCGGGGAGCTGTTTTTT
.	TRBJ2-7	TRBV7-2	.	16	CASSLGGVPSTYEQYF	TGTGCCAGCAGCTTAGGAGGGGTGCCCTCCACCTACGAGCAGTACTTC
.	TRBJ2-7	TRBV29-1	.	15	CSVEHSTLSSYEQYF	TGCAGCGTTGAACACAGTACCTTAAGCTCCTACGAGCAGTACTTC
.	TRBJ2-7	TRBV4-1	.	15	CASSQDFQGFGKQYF	TGCGCCAGCAGCCAAGATTTTCAGGGATTTGGAAAGCAGTACTTC
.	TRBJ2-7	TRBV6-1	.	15	CASSGGAGDSYEQYF	TGTGCCAGCAGTGGCGGGGCAGGAGACTCCTACGAGCAGTACTTC
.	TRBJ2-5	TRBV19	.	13	CASSMDQEETQYF	TGTGCCAGTAGTATGGATCAGGAAGAGACCCAGTACTTC
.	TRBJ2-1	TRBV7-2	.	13	CASSPGVGNEQFF	TGTGCCAGCAGTCCAGGAGTTGGCAATGAGCAGTTCTTC
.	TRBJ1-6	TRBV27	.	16	CASSSISIRPTSPLHF	TGTGCCAGCAGTTCTATTTCGATACGCCCGACTTCACCCCTCCACTTT
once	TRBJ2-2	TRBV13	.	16	CASSPRDTANTGELFF	TGTGCCAGCAGCCCCAGGGATACCGCGAACACCGGGGAGCTGTTTTTT